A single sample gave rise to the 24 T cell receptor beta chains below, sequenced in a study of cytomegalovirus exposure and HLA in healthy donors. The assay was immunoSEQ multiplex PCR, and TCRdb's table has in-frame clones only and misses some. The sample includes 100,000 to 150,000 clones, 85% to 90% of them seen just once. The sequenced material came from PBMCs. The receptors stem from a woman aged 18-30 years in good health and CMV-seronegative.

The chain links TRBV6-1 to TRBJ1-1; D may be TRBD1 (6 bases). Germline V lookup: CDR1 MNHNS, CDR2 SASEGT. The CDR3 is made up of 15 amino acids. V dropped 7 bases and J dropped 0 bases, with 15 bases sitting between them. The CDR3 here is CASIVRTAMNTEAFF. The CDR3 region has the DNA TGTGCCAGCATTGTCAGGACAGCAATGAACACTGAAGCTTTCTTT.

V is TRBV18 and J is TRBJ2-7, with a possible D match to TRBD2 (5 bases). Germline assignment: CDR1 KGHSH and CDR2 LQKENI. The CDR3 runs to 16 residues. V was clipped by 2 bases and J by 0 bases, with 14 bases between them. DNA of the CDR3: TGTGCCAGCTCACCATATAGCGCAGAAAACTCCTACGAGCAGTACTTC. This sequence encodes CASSPYSAENSYEQYF. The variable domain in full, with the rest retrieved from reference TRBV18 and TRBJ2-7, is NAGVMQNPRHLVRRRGQEARLRCSPMKGHSHVYWYRQLPEEGLKFMVYLQKENIIDESGMPKERFSAEFPKEGPSILRIQQVVRGDSAAYFCASSPYSAENSYEQYFGPGTRLTVT.

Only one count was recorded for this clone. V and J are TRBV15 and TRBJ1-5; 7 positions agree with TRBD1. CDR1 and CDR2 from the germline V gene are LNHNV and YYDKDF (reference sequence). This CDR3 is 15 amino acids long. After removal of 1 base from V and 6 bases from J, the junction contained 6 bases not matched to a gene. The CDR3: CATSRGGQEFQPQHF. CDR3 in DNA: TGTGCCACCAGCAGAGGAGGACAGGAATTTCAGCCCCAGCATTTT.

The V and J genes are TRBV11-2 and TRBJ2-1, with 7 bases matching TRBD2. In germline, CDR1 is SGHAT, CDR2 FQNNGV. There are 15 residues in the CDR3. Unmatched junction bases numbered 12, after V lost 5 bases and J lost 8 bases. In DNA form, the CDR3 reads TGTGCCAGCAGCGCCCGTACTAGCGATTATGATGAGCAGTTCTTC. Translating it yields CASSARTSDYDEQFF. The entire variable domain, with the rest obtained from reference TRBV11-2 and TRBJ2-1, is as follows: EAGVAQSPRYKIIEKRQSVAFWCNPISGHATLYWYQQILGQGPKLLIQFQNNGVVDDSQLPKDRFSAERLKGVDSTLKIQPAKLEDSAVYLCASSARTSDYDEQFFGPGTRLTVL.

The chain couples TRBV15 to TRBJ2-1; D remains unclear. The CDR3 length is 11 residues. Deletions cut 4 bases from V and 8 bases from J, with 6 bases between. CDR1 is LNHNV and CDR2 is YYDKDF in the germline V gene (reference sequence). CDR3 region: CATSKGDEQFF. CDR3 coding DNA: TGTGCCACCAGCAAAGGAGATGAGCAGTTCTTC. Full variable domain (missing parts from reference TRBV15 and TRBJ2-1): DAMVIQNPRYQVTQFGKPVTLSCSQTLNHNVMYWYQQKSSQAPKLLFHYYDKDFNNEADTPDNFQSRRPNTSFCFLDIRSPGLGDTAMYLCATSKGDEQFFGPGTRLTVL.

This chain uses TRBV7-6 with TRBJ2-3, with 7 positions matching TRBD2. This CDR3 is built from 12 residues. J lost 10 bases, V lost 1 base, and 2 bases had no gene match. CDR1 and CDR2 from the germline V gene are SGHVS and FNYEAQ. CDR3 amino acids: CASSLERGSQYF. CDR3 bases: TGTGCCAGCAGCTTAGAGCGGGGCTCGCAGTATTTT.

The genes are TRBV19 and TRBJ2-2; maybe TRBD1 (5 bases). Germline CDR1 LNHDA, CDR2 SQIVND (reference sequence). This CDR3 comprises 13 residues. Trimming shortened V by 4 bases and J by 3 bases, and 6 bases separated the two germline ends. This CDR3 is CASSSRDTGELFF. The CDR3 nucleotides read TGTGCCAGTAGTAGCAGGGACACCGGGGAGCTGTTTTTT.

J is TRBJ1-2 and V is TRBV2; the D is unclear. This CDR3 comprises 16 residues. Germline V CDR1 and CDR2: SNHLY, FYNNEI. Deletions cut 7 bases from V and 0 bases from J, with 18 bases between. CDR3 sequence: CASNPGWRVTNYGYTF. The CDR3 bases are TGTGCCAGCAATCCCGGGTGGAGGGTGACTAACTATGGCTACACCTTC.

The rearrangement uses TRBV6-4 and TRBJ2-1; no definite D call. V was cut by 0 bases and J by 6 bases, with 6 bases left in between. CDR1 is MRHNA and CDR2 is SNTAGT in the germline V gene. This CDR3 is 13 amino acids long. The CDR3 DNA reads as TGTGCCAGCAGTGACTCTGCGCGCAATGAGCAGTTCTTC. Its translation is CASSDSARNEQFF.

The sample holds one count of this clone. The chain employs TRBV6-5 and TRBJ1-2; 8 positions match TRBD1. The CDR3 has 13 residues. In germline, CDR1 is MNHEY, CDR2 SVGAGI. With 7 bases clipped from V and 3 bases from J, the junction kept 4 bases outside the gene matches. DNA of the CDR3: TGTGCCAGCACAGGGGGCGCATACTATGGCTACACCTTC. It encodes CASTGGAYYGYTF.

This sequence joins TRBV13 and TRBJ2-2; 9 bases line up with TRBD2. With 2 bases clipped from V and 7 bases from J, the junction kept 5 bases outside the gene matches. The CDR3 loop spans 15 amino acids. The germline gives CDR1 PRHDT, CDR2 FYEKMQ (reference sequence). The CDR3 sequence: CASSLSGGLFGELFF. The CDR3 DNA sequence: TGTGCCAGCAGCTTAAGCGGGGGGCTGTTCGGGGAGCTGTTTTTT.

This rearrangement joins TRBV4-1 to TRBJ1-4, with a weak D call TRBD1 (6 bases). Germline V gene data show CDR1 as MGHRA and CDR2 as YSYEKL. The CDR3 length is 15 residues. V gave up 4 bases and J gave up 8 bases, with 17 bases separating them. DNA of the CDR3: TGCGCCAGCAGCCGAGGGGGGGCTCAAAGGGAAAAACTGTTTTTT. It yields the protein CASSRGGAQREKLFF.

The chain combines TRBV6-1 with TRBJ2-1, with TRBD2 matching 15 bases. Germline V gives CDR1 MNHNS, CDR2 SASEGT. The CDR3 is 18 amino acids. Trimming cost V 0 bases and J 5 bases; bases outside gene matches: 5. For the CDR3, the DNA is TGTGCCAGCAGTGAAGCTCAATGGACTAGCGGGGGGGACAATGAGCAGTTCTTC. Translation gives CASSEAQWTSGGDNEQFF.

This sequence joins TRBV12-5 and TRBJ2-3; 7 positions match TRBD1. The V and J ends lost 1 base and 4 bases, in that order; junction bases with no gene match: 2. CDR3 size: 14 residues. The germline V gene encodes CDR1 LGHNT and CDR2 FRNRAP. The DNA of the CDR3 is TGTGCTAGTGGTTTGGAGGGGGCGGCAGATACGCAGTATTTT. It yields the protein CASGLEGAADTQYF.

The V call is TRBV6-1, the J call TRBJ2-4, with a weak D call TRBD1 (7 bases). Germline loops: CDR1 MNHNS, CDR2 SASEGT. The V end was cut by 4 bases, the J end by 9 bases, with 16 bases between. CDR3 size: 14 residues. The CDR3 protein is CASSVRQGGGIQYF. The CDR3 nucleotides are TGTGCCAGCAGTGTTAGACAGGGAGGAGGCATTCAGTACTTC.

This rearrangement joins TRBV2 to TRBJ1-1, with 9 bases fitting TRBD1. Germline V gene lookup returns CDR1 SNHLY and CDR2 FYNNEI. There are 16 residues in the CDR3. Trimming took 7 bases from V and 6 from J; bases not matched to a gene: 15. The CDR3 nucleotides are TGTGCCAGCATCCCCGCCCTCGGGACAGGGCCCTCTGAAGCTTTCTTT. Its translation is CASIPALGTGPSEAFF.

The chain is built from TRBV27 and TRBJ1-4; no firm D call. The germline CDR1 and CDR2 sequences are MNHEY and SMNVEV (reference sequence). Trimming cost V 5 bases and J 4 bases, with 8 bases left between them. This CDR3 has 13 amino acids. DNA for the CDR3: TGTGCCAGCAGTCCCAACTTTAATGAAAAACTGTTTTTT. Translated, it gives CASSPNFNEKLFF. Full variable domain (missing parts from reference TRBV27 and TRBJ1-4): EAQVTQNPRYLITVTGKKLTVTCSQNMNHEYMSWYRQDPGLGLRQIYYSMNVEVTDKGDVPEGYKVSRKEKRNFPLILESPSPNQTSLYFCASSPNFNEKLFFGSGTQLSVL.

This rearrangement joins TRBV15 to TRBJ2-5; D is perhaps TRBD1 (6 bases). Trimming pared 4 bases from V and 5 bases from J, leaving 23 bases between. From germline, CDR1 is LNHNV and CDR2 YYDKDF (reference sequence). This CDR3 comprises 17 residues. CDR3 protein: CATSKGLQGPFVETQYF. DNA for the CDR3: TGTGCCACCAGCAAGGGCTTACAGGGACCATTCGTGGAGACCCAGTACTTC.

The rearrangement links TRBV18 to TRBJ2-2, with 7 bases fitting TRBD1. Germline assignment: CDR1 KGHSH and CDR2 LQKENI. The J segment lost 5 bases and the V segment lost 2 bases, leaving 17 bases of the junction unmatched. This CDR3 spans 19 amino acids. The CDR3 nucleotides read TGTGCCAGCTCACCAGCACGTCGAGAGGCAGGGGGAAATACCGGGGAGCTGTTTTTT. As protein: CASSPARREAGGNTGELFF.

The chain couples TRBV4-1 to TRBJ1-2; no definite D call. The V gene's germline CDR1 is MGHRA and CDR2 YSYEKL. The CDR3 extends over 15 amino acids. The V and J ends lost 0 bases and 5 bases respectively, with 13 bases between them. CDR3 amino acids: CASSQDWADYYGYTF. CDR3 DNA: TGCGCCAGCAGCCAAGATTGGGCAGATTATTATGGCTACACCTTC.

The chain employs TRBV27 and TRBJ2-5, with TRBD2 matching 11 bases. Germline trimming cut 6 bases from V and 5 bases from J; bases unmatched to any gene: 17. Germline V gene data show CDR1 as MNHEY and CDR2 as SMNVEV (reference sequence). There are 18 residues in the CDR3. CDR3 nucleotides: TGTGCCAGCAGAGGGGGGAGGGTAGCGGGGGGGCTGGGGGAGACCCAGTACTTC. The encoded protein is CASRGGRVAGGLGETQYF.

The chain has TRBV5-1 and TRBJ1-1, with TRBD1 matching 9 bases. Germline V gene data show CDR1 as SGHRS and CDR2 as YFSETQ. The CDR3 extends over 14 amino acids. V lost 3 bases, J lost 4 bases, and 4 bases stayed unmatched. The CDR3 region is CASSYGQGSTEAFF. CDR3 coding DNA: TGCGCCAGCAGCTATGGACAGGGGAGCACTGAAGCTTTCTTT. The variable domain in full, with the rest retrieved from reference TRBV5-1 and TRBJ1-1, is KAGVTQTPRYLIKTRGQQVTLSCSPISGHRSVSWYQQTPGQGLQFLFEYFSETQRNKGNFPGRFSGRQFSNSRSEMNVSTLELGDSALYLCASSYGQGSTEAFFGQGTRLTVV.

Written as DNA, the CDR3 is TGTGCCAGCAGCTTAGGAGGAGGCGGGACAGGTCAGTTCTTC. Translation: CASSLGGGGTGQFF. The gene calls are TRBV7-8 and TRBJ2-1; 8 bases map to TRBD1. There are 14 residues in the CDR3. Germline V lookup: CDR1 SGHVS, CDR2 FQNEAQ. Unmatched junction bases numbered 9, after V lost 1 base and J lost 13 bases.

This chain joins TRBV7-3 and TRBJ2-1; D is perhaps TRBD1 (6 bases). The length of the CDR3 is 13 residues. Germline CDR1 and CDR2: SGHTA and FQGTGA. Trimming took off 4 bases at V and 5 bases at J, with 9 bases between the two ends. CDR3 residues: CASSYTGNNEQFF. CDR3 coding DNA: TGTGCCAGCAGCTATACAGGGAACAATGAGCAGTTCTTC.